This T cell receptor (beta chain) was sequenced during a study of shared clonotypes between healthy human individuals. This clone was seen a single time. Its antigen is undetermined. CD45RO-negative CD8 cells positively selected for CCR7 made up the naive population, which excluded terminally differentiated effector memory CD45RA+ cells. All of the donors resided in Nashville, Tennessee, and each was a Caucasian adult. This table comes from immunoSEQ multiplex PCR, and its TCRdb copy is limited to in-frame clones, with some not included. The table records millions of clones, about 95% of them present only once. The CDR3 covers 14 residues. Germline CDR1 PRHDT, CDR2 FYEKMQ (reference sequence). The germline V and J ends were trimmed by 0 bases and 1 base, with 6 bases remaining between them. Overall study results and limits: A handful of donors showed sharing of approximately 5% of naive CD4 clonotypes.

The sequence came from a man between 18 and 35 years old in good health. The chain uses TRBV13 and TRBJ1-1; the D is unclear. Sequencing was carried out using naive CD8+ T cells sorted from blood. CDR3 bases: TGTGCCAGCAGCTTAGGGATCGGGAACACTGAAGCTTTCTTT. Its protein is CASSLGIGNTEAFF.